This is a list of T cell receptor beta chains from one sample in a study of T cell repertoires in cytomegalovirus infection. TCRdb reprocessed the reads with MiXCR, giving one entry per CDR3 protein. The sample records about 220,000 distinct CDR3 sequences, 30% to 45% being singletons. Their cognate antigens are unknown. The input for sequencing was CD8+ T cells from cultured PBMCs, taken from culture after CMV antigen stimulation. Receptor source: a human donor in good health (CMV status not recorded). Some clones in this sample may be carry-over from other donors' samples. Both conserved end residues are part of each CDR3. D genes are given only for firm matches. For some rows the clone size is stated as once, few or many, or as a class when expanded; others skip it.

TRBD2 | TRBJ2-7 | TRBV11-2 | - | TGTGCCAGCAGTTACTGGACTAGCAGCTCCTACGAGCAGTACTTC | CASSYWTSSSYEQYF
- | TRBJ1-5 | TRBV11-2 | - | TGTGCCAGCAGCCCAGGACTAAATCAGCCCCAGCATTTT | CASSPGLNQPQHF
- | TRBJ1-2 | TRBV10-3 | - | TGTGCCATCAGTGAGTCGGGCCGAGCGGGTGGCGGCTACACCTTC | CAISESGRAGGGYTF
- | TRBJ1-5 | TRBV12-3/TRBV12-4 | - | TGTGCCAGCACCCGCGGGGGGGGCAATCAGCCCCAGCATTTT | CASTRGGGNQPQHF
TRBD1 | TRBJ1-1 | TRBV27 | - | TGTGCCAGCGGCCGCAGGGGGGTCACTGAAGCTTTCTTT | CASGRRGVTEAFF
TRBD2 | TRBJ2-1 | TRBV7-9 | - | TGTGCCAGCAGCTCCAGCGGGGGGCCCCAGGTGGGCAATGAGCAGTTCTTC | CASSSSGGPQVGNEQFF
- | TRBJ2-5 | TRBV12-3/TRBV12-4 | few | TGTGCCAGCAGTGGGGCCCCGCAAGATTACCAAGAGACCCAGTACTTC | CASSGAPQDYQETQYF
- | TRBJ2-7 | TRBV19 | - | TGTGCCAGTAGTCTTCTTCCCGGGGCGTACGAGCAGTACTTC | CASSLLPGAYEQYF
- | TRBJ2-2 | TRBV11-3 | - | TGTGCCAGCAGCTCCTGGAGGGGGGGTCGGAACACCGGGGAGCTGTTTTTT | CASSSWRGGRNTGELFF
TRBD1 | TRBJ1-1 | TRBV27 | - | TGTGCCAGCAGTCGACGACAGGGCGGGGACACTGAAGCTTTCTTT | CASSRRQGGDTEAFF
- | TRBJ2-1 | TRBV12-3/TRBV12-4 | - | TGTGCCAGCAGTTTTCTAACAGATCAGGGGGGAAAGTTCTTC | CASSFLTDQGGKFF
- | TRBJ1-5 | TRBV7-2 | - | TGTGCCAGCAGCTTAAGTCAATATAGCAATCAGCCCCAGCATTTT | CASSLSQYSNQPQHF
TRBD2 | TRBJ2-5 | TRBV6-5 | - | TGTGCCAGCAGACACGCGGGGGTAGAGACCCAGTACTTC | CASRHAGVETQYF
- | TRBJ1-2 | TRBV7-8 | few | TGTGCCAGCAGCTTAGCGGAGGGCGGCGGCTACACCTTC | CASSLAEGGGYTF
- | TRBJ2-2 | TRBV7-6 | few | TGTGCCAGCAGCCACCGGGAAAAATCCCCCGGGGAGCTGTTTTTT | CASSHREKSPGELFF
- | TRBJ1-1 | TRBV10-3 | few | TGTGCCATCAGAGGGCCTACGAACACTGAAGCTTTCTTT | CAIRGPTNTEAFF
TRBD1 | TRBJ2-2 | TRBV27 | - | TGTGCCAGCAGTTTACCGGGACAGGAGGCGAACACCGGGGAGCTGTTTTTT | CASSLPGQEANTGELFF
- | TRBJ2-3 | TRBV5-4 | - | TGTGCCAGCAGCGCTCGACTCGTAGATACGCAGTATTTT | CASSARLVDTQYF
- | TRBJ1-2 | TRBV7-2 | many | TGTGCCAGCAGCTTAGACTTGATCGGGGTCTCAGGCTACACCTTC | CASSLDLIGVSGYTF
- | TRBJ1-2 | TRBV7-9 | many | TGTGCCAGCAGCTTATTTCAGCATCACATTTCCTATGGCTACACCTTC | CASSLFQHHISYGYTF
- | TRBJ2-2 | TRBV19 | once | TGTGCCAGTAGTATACGGAAAAATACCGGGGAGCTGTTTTTT | CASSIRKNTGELFF
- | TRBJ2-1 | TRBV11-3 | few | TGTGCCAGCAGCTTAGGTCCGGGGGGCCACAATGAGCAGTTCTTC | CASSLGPGGHNEQFF
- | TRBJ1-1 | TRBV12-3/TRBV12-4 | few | TGTGCCAGCATGGGGCAGGTTGAAGCTTTCTTT | CASMGQVEAFF
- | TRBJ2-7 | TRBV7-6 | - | TGTGCCAGCAGCCCCCCCACGGCGGGGAACGACGAGCAGTACTTC | CASSPPTAGNDEQYF
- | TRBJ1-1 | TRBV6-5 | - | TGTGCCAGCAGCAAGATGAACACTGAAGCTTTCTTT | CASSKMNTEAFF
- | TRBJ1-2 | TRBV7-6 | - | TGTGCCAGCAGCTTAGATGTCAAATATGGCTACACCTTC | CASSLDVKYGYTF
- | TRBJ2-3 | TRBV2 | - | TGTGCCAGCCTGGACTCCCTTCGCGGCACAGATACGCAGTATTTT | CASLDSLRGTDTQYF
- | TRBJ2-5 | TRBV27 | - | TGTGCCAGCAGTCCTACCCCCGGACAGTCACAAGAGACCCAGTACTTC | CASSPTPGQSQETQYF
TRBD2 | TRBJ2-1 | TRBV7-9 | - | TGTGCCAGCAGCCCTGGACTAGCGGGGCAGTTCTTC | CASSPGLAGQFF
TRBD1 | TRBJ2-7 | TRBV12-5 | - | TGTGCTACCGCTCGCGGACAGGTCTCCTACGAGCAGTACTTC | CATARGQVSYEQYF
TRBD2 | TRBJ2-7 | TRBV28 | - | TGTGCCAGCAGTTTTAATGCGGGAGGGCCTGAATCCTACGAGCAGTACTTC | CASSFNAGGPESYEQYF
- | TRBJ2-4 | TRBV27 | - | TGTGCCAGCAGTTGGGGAGGTATGGCCAAAAACATTCAGTACTTC | CASSWGGMAKNIQYF
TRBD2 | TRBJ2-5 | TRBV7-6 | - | TGTGCCAGCAGCTTAACGATACTAGCGGGGCGGCAAGAGACCCAGTACTTC | CASSLTILAGRQETQYF
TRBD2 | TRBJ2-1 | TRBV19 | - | TGTGCCAGTAGTATCCATGCGGGAGGGATTTTTACGTCCTACAATGAGCAGTTCTTC | CASSIHAGGIFTSYNEQFF
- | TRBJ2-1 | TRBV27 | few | TGTGCCAGCAGTTTGAAGGGACTGTCCTACAATGAGCAGTTCTTC | CASSLKGLSYNEQFF
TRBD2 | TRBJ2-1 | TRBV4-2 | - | TGTGCCAGCAGCTACGGACTAGCGGGAGGCGGGGAGCAGTTCTTC | CASSYGLAGGGEQFF
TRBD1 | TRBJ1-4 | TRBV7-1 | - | TGTGCCAGCAGCGATACAAACAGGGGGCGCGGTGAAAAACTGTTTTTT | CASSDTNRGRGEKLFF
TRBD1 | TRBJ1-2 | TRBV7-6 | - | TGTGCCAGCAGCTTAGGCCAGGGGGCTGTCTATGGCTACACCTTC | CASSLGQGAVYGYTF
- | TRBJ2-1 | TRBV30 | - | TGTGCCTGGAATCGACGGGGCCTCCCCTACAATGAGCAGTTCTTC | CAWNRRGLPYNEQFF
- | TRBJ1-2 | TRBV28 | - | TGTGCCAGCACCACTTGGCCCGGAGGCTACACCTTC | CASTTWPGGYTF
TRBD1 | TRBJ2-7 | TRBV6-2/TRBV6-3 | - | TGTGCCAGCTACGGACAGGACTCCCCCCCCTACGAGCAGTACTTC | CASYGQDSPPYEQYF
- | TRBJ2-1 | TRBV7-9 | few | TGTGCCAGCAGCCTCTCGGGCAGGGATGAGCAGTTCTTC | CASSLSGRDEQFF
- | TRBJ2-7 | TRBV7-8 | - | TGTGCCAGCAGCTTTACGGGAAGCTCCTACGAGCAGTACTTC | CASSFTGSSYEQYF
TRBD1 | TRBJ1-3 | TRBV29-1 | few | TGCAGCGTTGTTTCCGGGACAGGGGTATTTGGAAACACCATATATTTT | CSVVSGTGVFGNTIYF
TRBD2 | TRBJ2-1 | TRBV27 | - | TGTGCCAGCACCGATCAAGCGGGGGCGACCTACAATGAGCAGTTCTTC | CASTDQAGATYNEQFF
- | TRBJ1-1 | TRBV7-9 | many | TGTGCCAGCAGCTCAACGGACAGAGCCACTGAAGCTTTCTTT | CASSSTDRATEAFF
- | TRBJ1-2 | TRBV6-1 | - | TGTGCCAGCAGCCTACATCACCGCTATGGCTACACCTTC | CASSLHHRYGYTF
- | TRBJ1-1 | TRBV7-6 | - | TGTGCCAGCAGCTTTGCGGACACTGAAGCTTTCTTT | CASSFADTEAFF
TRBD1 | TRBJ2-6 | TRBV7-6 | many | TGTGCCAGCAGCTTAGCGCAGTTCAGGGAGACAGGGACGCGAGCTGGGGCCAACGTCCTGACTTTC | CASSLAQFRETGTRAGANVLTF
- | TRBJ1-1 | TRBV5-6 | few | TGTGCCAGCAGCTTGGCCCACAGGGTATCCGACACTGAAGCTTTCTTT | CASSLAHRVSDTEAFF
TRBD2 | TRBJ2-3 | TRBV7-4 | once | TGTGCCAGCAGCTTAGCGGTAGCGGGAGGCACAGATACGCAGTATTTT | CASSLAVAGGTDTQYF
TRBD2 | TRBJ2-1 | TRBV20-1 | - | TGCAGTGCCCCCGGACTAGCGGTTTCCAATGAGCAGTTCTTC | CSAPGLAVSNEQFF
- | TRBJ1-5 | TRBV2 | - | TGTGCCAGCAATAGTGGCAATCAGCCCCAGCATTTT | CASNSGNQPQHF